This is a list of T cell receptor beta chains from one sample in a study of T cell repertoires in cytomegalovirus infection. A single record per CDR3 protein comes from TCRdb applying MiXCR to the reads. In the table there are roughly 140,000 distinct CDR3 sequences, around 24% of which are singletons. The sequenced material came from PBMCs. All receptors derive from a human donor in good health (CMV status not recorded). Some clones in this sample may be carry-over from other donors' samples. CDR3s include the opening cysteine and the closing phenylalanine or tryptophan. The D gene is left open where the match is weak. Not every row has a clone size; where given, it reads once, few, many or a size class.

d_gene,v_gene,abundance,j_gene,CDR3aa,CDR3nt
NA,TRBV7-9,few,TRBJ1-1,CASSQVRNTEAFF,TGTGCCAGCAGCCAGGTCAGGAACACTGAAGCTTTCTTT
TRBD2,TRBV28,NA,TRBJ2-7,CASAPSGEARRSYEQYF,TGTGCCAGTGCTCCTAGCGGGGAGGCCAGGAGGTCCTACGAGCAGTACTTC
NA,TRBV7-2,NA,TRBJ1-2,CASSLRDILANYGYTF,TGTGCCAGCAGCTTACGGGACATTTTAGCTAACTATGGCTACACCTTC
NA,TRBV7-9,NA,TRBJ1-1,CASSTGGGSHTEAFF,TGTGCCAGCAGCACCGGTGGTGGGAGTCACACTGAAGCTTTCTTT
TRBD1,TRBV12-3/TRBV12-4,many,TRBJ2-5,CASILPGTGGQVFQETQYF,TGTGCCAGCATCCTCCCCGGGACAGGGGGACAAGTATTCCAAGAGACCCAGTACTTC
TRBD1,TRBV7-9,NA,TRBJ1-1,CASSLISGGATEAFF,TGTGCCAGCAGCTTAATTTCAGGGGGCGCGACTGAAGCTTTCTTT
TRBD2,TRBV6-1,few,TRBJ2-5,CASRLAGGQETQYF,TGTGCCAGCAGACTAGCGGGTGGCCAAGAGACCCAGTACTTC
NA,TRBV7-2,many,TRBJ2-1,CASSRPSNEQFF,TGTGCCAGCAGCCGCCCCTCCAATGAGCAGTTCTTC
NA,TRBV28,NA,TRBJ2-3,CASRPPKPDTQYF,TGTGCCAGCAGACCCCCGAAGCCAGATACGCAGTATTTT
NA,TRBV10-3,NA,TRBJ2-3,CAISERGGAADTQYF,TGTGCCATCAGTGAGAGGGGGGGGGCCGCAGATACGCAGTATTTT
NA,TRBV28,few,TRBJ2-1,CASSLYRDGNEQFF,TGTGCCAGCAGTCTCTACAGGGATGGCAATGAGCAGTTCTTC
TRBD1,TRBV7-3,few,TRBJ2-3,CASSLQGAYDTQYF,TGTGCCAGCAGCTTACAGGGGGCATATGATACGCAGTATTTT
TRBD2,TRBV7-3,NA,TRBJ2-1,CASSRGLAANNEQFF,TGTGCCAGCAGCCGCGGACTAGCGGCGAACAATGAGCAGTTCTTC
TRBD2,TRBV20-1,few,TRBJ2-5,CSARPPISGGETQYF,TGCAGTGCTAGGCCCCCGATTAGCGGGGGAGAGACCCAGTACTTC
NA,TRBV7-3,NA,TRBJ2-3,CASSLEVADTQYF,TGTGCCAGCAGCTTGGAGGTCGCAGATACGCAGTATTTT
NA,TRBV7-9,many,TRBJ1-1,CASSLGREAFF,TGTGCCAGCAGTTTAGGCAGGGAAGCTTTCTTT
NA,TRBV20-1,few,TRBJ2-7,CSARDLRRDYEQYF,TGCAGTGCTAGAGATCTTAGAAGGGACTACGAGCAGTACTTC
NA,TRBV7-2,many,TRBJ2-7,CASSFDPIAANYEQYF,TGTGCCAGCAGCTTTGACCCGATAGCGGCTAACTACGAGCAGTACTTC
TRBD1,TRBV12-5,many,TRBJ2-3,CASGLATGGTDTQYF,TGTGCTAGTGGTTTGGCGACAGGGGGCACAGATACGCAGTATTTT
NA,TRBV7-2,many,TRBJ2-7,CASSSGYSYEQYF,TGTGCCAGCAGCTCAGGTTACTCCTACGAGCAGTACTTC
NA,TRBV12-3/TRBV12-4,few,TRBJ2-1,CASSLAGLTRYNEQFF,TGTGCCAGCAGTTTAGCGGGACTCACCCGCTACAATGAGCAGTTCTTC
NA,TRBV6-2/TRBV6-3,many,TRBJ1-6,CASSSGRNNSPLHF,TGTGCCAGCAGTTCGGGACGGAATAATTCACCCCTCCACTTT
NA,TRBV5-5,NA,TRBJ2-7,CASSPQGGTLSSYEQYF,TGTGCCAGCAGCCCCCAGGGGGGGACACTCTCCTCCTACGAGCAGTACTTC
TRBD1,TRBV7-2,many,TRBJ2-3,CASSTGQGRVGDTQYF,TGTGCCAGCAGCACCGGACAGGGGCGAGTTGGAGATACGCAGTATTTT
NA,TRBV20-1,NA,TRBJ1-1,CRVVALPRGAEAFF,TGCAGGGTTGTGGCACTCCCCCGGGGGGCTGAAGCTTTCTTT
NA,TRBV29-1,once,TRBJ1-2,CSVLGRTF,TGCAGCGTTCTTGGTAGAACCTTC
NA,TRBV2,NA,TRBJ2-5,CASSDTSGLGGFETQYF,TGTGCCAGCAGTGATACATCCGGGCTTGGGGGGTTTGAGACCCAGTACTTC
NA,TRBV28,few,TRBJ1-4,CASSAWPKGNEKLFF,TGTGCCAGCAGCGCCTGGCCCAAGGGTAATGAAAAACTGTTTTTT
TRBD1,TRBV7-2,many,TRBJ2-7,CASSLGGRQGARRNEQYF,TGTGCCAGCAGCTTAGGGGGGCGTCAGGGGGCTAGAAGGAACGAGCAGTACTTC
TRBD2,TRBV19,NA,TRBJ2-1,CASSIGGGIHNEQFF,TGTGCCAGTAGTATAGGGGGGGGGATCCACAATGAGCAGTTCTTC
TRBD2,TRBV29-1,few,TRBJ2-7,CSVSGVSYEQYF,TGCAGCGTTAGCGGGGTTTCCTACGAGCAGTACTTC
NA,TRBV6-1,NA,TRBJ2-1,CASRLGNEQFF,TGTGCCAGCAGATTGGGGAATGAGCAGTTCTTC
TRBD2,TRBV29-1,NA,TRBJ2-3,CSAGLAGDTQYF,TGCAGTGCCGGACTAGCGGGAGATACGCAGTATTTT
NA,TRBV29-1,few,TRBJ2-7,CSVKTGPYEQYF,TGCAGCGTGAAAACCGGACCCTACGAGCAGTACTTC
NA,TRBV20-1,NA,TRBJ1-5,CSAALPGADNQPQHF,TGCAGTGCAGCTCTCCCAGGGGCTGACAATCAGCCCCAGCATTTT
TRBD1,TRBV12-3/TRBV12-4,many,TRBJ1-5,CASSQTGGNQPQHF,TGTGCCAGCAGTCAGACAGGGGGCAATCAGCCCCAGCATTTT
NA,TRBV27,NA,TRBJ2-7,CASKTGPPLYEQYF,TGTGCCAGCAAAACGGGACCCCCTCTCTACGAGCAGTACTTC
TRBD1,TRBV11-3,few,TRBJ2-1,CASSLPGQGHNEQFF,TGTGCCAGCAGCTTACCCGGACAGGGTCACAATGAGCAGTTCTTC
TRBD2,TRBV23-1,once,TRBJ2-3,CASSQAGTSPDTQYF,TGCGCCAGCAGTCAAGCCGGGACTAGCCCAGATACGCAGTATTTT
TRBD2,TRBV7-8,NA,TRBJ2-2,CASSLYRAGGDTGELFF,TGTGCCAGCAGCTTATATCGGGCGGGGGGTGACACCGGGGAGCTGTTTTTT
NA,TRBV7-2,NA,TRBJ1-5,CASSLGGLQPNQPQHF,TGTGCCAGCAGCTTAGGAGGTCTACAGCCAAATCAGCCCCAGCATTTT
NA,TRBV29-1,NA,TRBJ2-2,CSARGAGGGSTGELFF,TGCAGCGCAAGGGGGGCAGGAGGTGGGTCCACCGGGGAGCTGTTTTTT
NA,TRBV6-5,few,TRBJ1-5,CASSYGSGQPQHF,TGTGCCAGCAGTTATGGTAGTGGGCAGCCCCAGCATTTT
NA,TRBV7-9,NA,TRBJ2-7,CASATGVNEQYF,TGTGCCAGCGCCACTGGAGTAAACGAGCAGTACTTC
TRBD1,TRBV12-3/TRBV12-4,NA,TRBJ2-5,CASSTTETGATQETQYF,TGTGCCAGCAGTACCACCGAAACAGGGGCCACCCAAGAGACCCAGTACTTC
TRBD1,TRBV12-3/TRBV12-4,few,TRBJ1-1,CASSLTGGRGAEAFF,TGTGCCAGCAGTTTGACAGGGGGTCGCGGGGCTGAAGCTTTCTTT
NA,TRBV7-2,many,TRBJ1-1,CASSGGFMNTEAFF,TGTGCCAGCAGCGGGGGCTTCATGAACACTGAAGCTTTCTTT
TRBD1,TRBV7-9,few,TRBJ1-1,CASSRRTDRASEAFF,TGTGCCAGCAGCCGTCGTACGGACAGGGCGTCTGAAGCTTTCTTT
NA,TRBV7-3,NA,TRBJ1-1,CASSAQGTTEAFF,TGTGCCAGCAGCGCCCAGGGGACCACTGAAGCTTTCTTT
NA,TRBV7-3,few,TRBJ2-2,CASSLKLVGAEEAGELFF,TGTGCCAGCAGCTTAAAGTTGGTCGGGGCAGAAGAGGCCGGGGAGCTGTTTTTT
NA,TRBV2,NA,TRBJ2-1,CASSSVRYNEQFF,TGTGCCAGCAGTTCTGTGAGGTACAATGAGCAGTTCTTC
TRBD2,TRBV24-1,NA,TRBJ2-1,CATSDLTSENNEQFF,TGTGCCACCAGTGATCTGACTAGCGAAAACAATGAGCAGTTCTTC